This TCR beta chain was identified during a study of T-cell reconstitution after alpha-beta-depleted transplantation in children. The TCRbeta library was prepared with unique molecular identifiers. Each CDR3 protein gets one entry after TCRdb re-called the PCR reads with MiXCR. The sample lists around 72,000 distinct CDR3 sequences; roughly 4.5% were seen once. Study-level results: Reported findings indicate that, about two months after transplant, alpha-beta T cells came from several hundred expanded clones, which were derived from non-depleted graft cells.

The CDR3 is made up of 18 amino acids. The ends were cut back, 2 bases at V and 5 bases at J, with 23 bases in the middle. CDR1 and CDR2 (germline): SGHAT, FQDESV (reference sequence). This clonotype was seen many times. Its antigen is unknown. The sequencing here drew on PBMCs, mostly from graft donor cells, taken 180 days after TCRalphabeta/CD19-depleted stem cell transplant. The receptor's source is a boy in the first two years of life who had a stem cell transplant for acute myeloid leukemia, so the T cells may come from the graft donor. V gene TRBV11-1 combines with J gene TRBJ2-3, with a tentative D call TRBD2 (6 bases). CDR3 nucleotide sequence: TGTGCCAGCAGCTTACCTTCGGGGTTCGGCGGGGCGGGAGATACGCAGTATTTT. This codes for CASSLPSGFGGAGDTQYF.